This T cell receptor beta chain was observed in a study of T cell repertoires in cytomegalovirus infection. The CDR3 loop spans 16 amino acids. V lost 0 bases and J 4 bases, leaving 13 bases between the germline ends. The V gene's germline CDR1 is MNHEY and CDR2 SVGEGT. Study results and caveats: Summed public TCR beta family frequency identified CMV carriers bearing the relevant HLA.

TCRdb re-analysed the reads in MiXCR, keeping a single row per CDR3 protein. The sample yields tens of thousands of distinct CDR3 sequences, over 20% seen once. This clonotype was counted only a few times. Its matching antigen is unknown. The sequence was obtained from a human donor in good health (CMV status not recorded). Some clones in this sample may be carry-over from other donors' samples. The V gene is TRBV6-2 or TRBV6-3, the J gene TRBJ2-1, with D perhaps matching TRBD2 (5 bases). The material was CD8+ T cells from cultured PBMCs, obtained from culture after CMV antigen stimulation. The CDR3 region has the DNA TGTGCCAGCAGTTACTCTTCGCGGGCAGAGTACAATGAGCAGTTCTTC. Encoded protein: CASSYSSRAEYNEQFF.